This entry lists 13 T cell receptor beta chains sequenced from one sample in a study of T-cell memory formation after mild COVID-19. TCRdb processed the 5' RACE reads anew with MiXCR; each CDR3 protein has one entry. The table lists fewer than 200,000 distinct CDR3 sequences, about 18% of them singletons, with roughly 4.3% in the top ten. The sequenced material came from PBMCs or a T cell subset sorted from them (not recorded which). These TCRs come from a man aged 18 to 35 who had mild COVID-19 (a few samples of this study predate the infection). Cell type and time point are not known.

This clonotype was observed a few times. This chain joins TRBV7-2 and TRBJ2-1, with D perhaps assigned TRBD1 or TRBD2 (5 bases each). The length of the CDR3 is 14 residues. Germline-derived CDR1 and CDR2 are SGHTA and FQGNSA. The germline V and J ends were trimmed by 4 bases and 4 bases, with 11 bases remaining between them. CDR3 sequence: CASSSGPQYNEQFF. The DNA of the CDR3 is TGTGCCAGCAGCTCGGGACCACAATACAATGAGCAGTTCTTC.

The chain combines TRBV5-1 with TRBJ2-7, with TRBD1 identical over 7 bases. Germline V lookup: CDR1 SGHRS, CDR2 YFSETQ. V was pared by 0 bases and J by 1 base, with 1 base of the junction left unmatched. The CDR3 totals 14 residues. The CDR3 sequence is CASSLEGQSYEQYF. In DNA form, the CDR3 reads TGCGCCAGCAGCTTGGAGGGACAGTCCTACGAGCAGTACTTC.

The chain has TRBV7-3 and TRBJ1-2; D remains ambiguous. This CDR3 is built from 14 residues. Germline V gene sequence: CDR1 SGHTA, CDR2 FQGTGA. V lost 2 bases and J lost 7, with 14 bases in between. The CDR3 DNA reads as TGTGCCAGCAGCTTAGACGGACCGGGCTCTGGCTACACCTTC. Amino acid sequence: CASSLDGPGSGYTF.

This clonotype was detected only a few times. The V call is TRBV9, the J call TRBJ2-5; 9 positions agree with TRBD2. This CDR3 is 18 amino acids long. CDR1 and CDR2 from the germline V gene are SGDLS and YYNGEE. Trimming cost V 4 bases and J 4 bases; bases outside gene matches: 17. CDR3 coding DNA: TGTGCCAGCAGCCTCTCGGCGGGGGTAGCGGGGGTCCTAGAGACCCAGTACTTC. It codes for CASSLSAGVAGVLETQYF.

J is TRBJ1-1 and V is TRBV7-6; no definite D call. This CDR3 is built from 13 residues. The germline V gene has CDR1 SGHVS and CDR2 FNYEAQ. V was trimmed by 1 base and J by 4 bases, leaving 7 bases between them. The CDR3 here is CASSLEFGTEAFF. The CDR3 DNA sequence: TGTGCCAGCAGCTTAGAATTCGGCACTGAAGCTTTCTTT.

There are a few counts of this clonotype. The chain recombines TRBV5-1 with TRBJ1-2; 8 bases fit TRBD1. The germline V gene has CDR1 SGHRS and CDR2 YFSETQ. CDR3 size: 15 residues. The V and J ends lost 4 bases and 3 bases, in that order; junction bases with no gene match: 8. CDR3 residues: CASSAAGQGYYGYTF. CDR3 nucleotide sequence: TGCGCCAGCAGCGCCGCCGGACAGGGTTACTATGGCTACACCTTC.

The chain uses TRBV7-9 and TRBJ2-2, with TRBD1 matching 11 bases. Trimming cost V 3 bases and J 3 bases; bases outside gene matches: 9. The CDR3 is made up of 18 amino acids. Germline values: CDR1 SEHNR, CDR2 FQNEAQ (reference sequence). The CDR3 sequence: CASSFWTGGNWDTGELFF. In DNA form, the CDR3 reads TGTGCCAGCAGCTTCTGGACAGGGGGCAACTGGGACACCGGGGAGCTGTTTTTT.

This clonotype was counted a few times. The chain carries TRBV10-3 and TRBJ2-3, with 9 bases fitting TRBD2. Looked up from germline, CDR1 is ENHRY and CDR2 is SYGVKD. Trimming at V came to 5 bases and at J to 0 bases, leaving 3 bases not matched to a gene. This CDR3 spans 15 amino acids. As DNA, the CDR3 is TGTGCCATCAGTATAGCGGGGGAAAGCACAGATACGCAGTATTTT. Residues: CAISIAGESTDTQYF.

This clonotype has only one observation. The V gene is TRBV7-9, the J gene TRBJ1-1, with TRBD1 matching 7 bases. With 3 bases clipped from V and 1 base from J, the junction kept 2 bases outside the gene matches. The CDR3 is 14 residues long. Germline-derived CDR1 and CDR2 are SEHNR and FQNEAQ (reference sequence). CDR3 region: CASSFRQGNTEAFF. The CDR3 nucleotides are TGTGCCAGCAGCTTTCGACAGGGGAACACTGAAGCTTTCTTT.

As to this clonotype: The junction differs from germline at one of its ends, possibly a read error. This chain connects TRBV6-6 to TRBJ2-1, with 12 nucleotides matching TRBD2. The germline gives CDR1 MNHNY, CDR2 SVGAGI (reference sequence). CDR3 length: 12 amino acids. The CDR3: CASTRTSGALNF. As DNA, the CDR3 is TGTGCCAGCACCAGGACTAGCGGGGCCCTTAACTTC.

The chain combines TRBV5-5 with TRBJ2-2; D might be TRBD1 or TRBD2, each matching 5 bases. Looked up from germline, CDR1 is SGHKS and CDR2 is YYEKEE (reference sequence). The V gene lost 4 bases and the J gene lost 5 bases, with 24 bases spanning the gap. This CDR3 has 18 amino acids. CDR3 sequence (DNA): TGTGCCAGCAGCCGTCGTGGGGGAGCGGCTTCGGAGACCGGGGAGCTGTTTTTT. It specifies CASSRRGGAASETGELFF.

This chain links TRBV12-3 or TRBV12-4 with TRBJ2-6; TRBD1 aligns across 7 bases. This CDR3 region has 18 residues. With 3 bases clipped from V and 0 bases from J, the junction kept 8 bases outside the gene matches. The CDR3 loop reads CASSLPGTVSSGANVLTF. The CDR3 DNA follows: TGTGCCAGCAGTTTGCCCGGGACAGTGAGCTCTGGGGCCAACGTCCTGACTTTC.

V gene TRBV5-1 combines with J gene TRBJ2-3; 11 positions match TRBD2. CDR3 length: 16 amino acids. Trimming cost V 0 bases and J 2 bases; bases outside gene matches: 2. Germline lookup yields CDR1 SGHRS and CDR2 YFSETQ. The CDR3 loop is CASSLVAGGPTDTQYF. The CDR3 DNA is TGCGCCAGCAGCTTGGTAGCGGGGGGGCCCACAGATACGCAGTATTTT.